This is a list of T cell receptor beta chains from one sample in a study of blood T cell repertoires in COVID-19. Some clones are missing from TCRdb's copy, which holds only in-frame ones; the method was immunoSEQ multiplex PCR. This sample has more than 200,000 clones, with over 75% found just once. The source material was peripheral blood. The receptors were gathered from a human donor in a cohort sampled during active COVID-19. Both conserved end residues are part of each CDR3. D genes are given only for firm matches. Not every row has a clone size; where given, it reads once, few, many or a size class.

J | size | D | V | DNA | CDR3
TRBJ1-1 | - | - | TRBV15 | TGTGCCACCAGCAGCCTTGTTAGGGGCCCCACTGAAGCTTTCTTT | CATSSLVRGPTEAFF
TRBJ1-1 | - | - | TRBV18 | TGTGCCAGCTCACAGGGAGATATGAACACTGAAGCTTTCTTT | CASSQGDMNTEAFF
TRBJ2-7 | - | TRBD1 | TRBV9 | TGTGCCAGCAGCGTAGGAGAGGGCTTACAGGGGTACGAGCAGTACTTC | CASSVGEGLQGYEQYF
TRBJ1-1 | - | - | TRBV27 | TGTGCCAGCAGTTTAGATCGGGGGATGAACACTGAAGCTTTCTTT | CASSLDRGMNTEAFF
TRBJ1-5 | - | TRBD1 | TRBV5-3 | TGTGCCAGAAGCCTCCGGGACAGGGGAGGCAATCAGCCCCAGCATTTT | CARSLRDRGGNQPQHF
TRBJ2-2 | - | - | TRBV2 | TGTGCCAGCATTCGGGATGACGGGGAGCTGTTTTTT | CASIRDDGELFF
TRBJ2-7 | - | TRBD1 | TRBV7-8 | TGTGCCAGCAGCTTAGGACAGGGGGTGGAGCAGTACTTC | CASSLGQGVEQYF
TRBJ2-7 | - | TRBD1 | TRBV5-4 | TGTGCCAGCAGCCCTACGGCCGGGACAGGCTCCCCTAATGAGCAGTACTTC | CASSPTAGTGSPNEQYF
TRBJ2-7 | - | TRBD2 | TRBV27 | TGTGCCAGCAGCCGACTAGCGGGCTCCTACGAGCAGTACTTC | CASSRLAGSYEQYF
TRBJ2-7 | - | - | TRBV19 | TGTGCCAGTAGTGGTGCGAGCGGCGAGCAGTACTTC | CASSGASGEQYF
TRBJ1-1 | - | TRBD1 | TRBV4-1 | TGCGCCAGCAGCCAAGAACAGGGGGCGCCGAGGTCTGAAGCTTTCTTT | CASSQEQGAPRSEAFF
TRBJ2-7 | - | TRBD1 | TRBV3-1/TRBV3-2 | TGTGCCAGCAGCCTAGCGGACAGGGCAAACGAGCAGTACTTC | CASSLADRANEQYF
TRBJ1-1 | few | - | TRBV5-1 | TGCGCCAGCAGCACCCGGGGGGGCTACTCTGAAGCTTTCTTT | CASSTRGGYSEAFF
TRBJ1-5 | - | TRBD1 | TRBV27 | TGTGCCAGCAGTTTATCGGCGACAGGGACTCCCCGTCAGCCCCAGCATTTT | CASSLSATGTPRQPQHF
TRBJ2-5 | - | TRBD2 | TRBV5-1 | TGCGCCAGCAGCCCGGAGGCGCGGGGGGGCCAAGAGACCCAGTACTTC | CASSPEARGGQETQYF
TRBJ2-1 | - | - | TRBV6-1 | TGTGCCAGCAGTGAATTAGCTTCTTACAATGAGCAGTTCTTC | CASSELASYNEQFF
TRBJ1-1 | - | - | TRBV28 | TGTGCCAGCACGTCCGGGGGGGGCTTGAACACTGAAGCTTTCTTT | CASTSGGGLNTEAFF
TRBJ1-2 | - | TRBD1 | TRBV28 | TGTGCCAGCAGTTTACCAAGGGGGCTCCTACCCCACTTC | CASSLPRGLLPHF
TRBJ1-1 | few | TRBD1 | TRBV19 | TGTGCCAGTAGCCACAGGGGGCGAGGGACTGAAGCTTTCTTT | CASSHRGRGTEAFF
TRBJ2-3 | - | - | TRBV29-1 | TGCAGCGTTGAATGGCTGCTGGGGGGAGATACGCAGTATTTT | CSVEWLLGGDTQYF
TRBJ2-7 | - | TRBD2 | TRBV4-2 | TGTGCCAGCAGCCAAGATAAGAGGGAGGGACCGCCGCACTACGAGCAGTACTTC | CASSQDKREGPPHYEQYF
TRBJ1-4 | - | TRBD1 | TRBV4-3 | TGCGCCAGCAGCCGCCACCTGACAGGGGATAATGAAAAACTGTTTTTT | CASSRHLTGDNEKLFF
TRBJ2-2 | - | - | TRBV12-3/TRBV12-4 | TGTGCCAGCAGTTTAGAGCCTTACGGGGAGCTGTTTTTT | CASSLEPYGELFF
TRBJ1-2 | - | - | TRBV7-2 | TGTGCCAGCAGCTTGGGGGGTGGGACCACTAACTATGGCTACACCTTC | CASSLGGGTTNYGYTF
TRBJ2-7 | - | TRBD2 | TRBV7-2 | TGTGCCAGCAGCTTAGCCCCCCACCATGTGACTAGCTATTCCTCCGAGCAGTACTTC | CASSLAPHHVTSYSSEQYF
TRBJ1-2 | - | - | TRBV25-1 | TGTGCCACCCGGGACATTAACTATGGCTACACCTTC | CATRDINYGYTF
TRBJ2-5 | - | TRBD1 | TRBV7-2 | TGTGCCAGCAGCCGGGACAGCTACCAAGAGACCCAGTACTTC | CASSRDSYQETQYF
TRBJ1-1 | - | - | TRBV5-1 | TGCGCCAGCAGCTCCCTTACAGGGACTGAAGCTTTCTTT | CASSSLTGTEAFF
TRBJ2-1 | few | - | TRBV13 | TGTGCCAGCAGCCAAGACCAGGGGCATGAGCAGTTCTTC | CASSQDQGHEQFF
TRBJ2-7 | - | - | TRBV4-3 | TGCGCCAGCAGCCAAGATCTACGGGTAAGCGGGCGGTACGAGCAGTACTTC | CASSQDLRVSGRYEQYF
TRBJ1-5 | - | - | TRBV19 | TGTGCCAGTAGTATAGAAGGGCCGGGGGGCAATCAGCCCCAGCATTTT | CASSIEGPGGNQPQHF
TRBJ1-3 | - | - | TRBV6-5 | TGTGCCAGCAGTTACTCGTGGGACTACTCTGGAAACACCATATATTTT | CASSYSWDYSGNTIYF
TRBJ2-3 | - | TRBD2 | TRBV5-4 | TGTGCCAGCGATATAGCGGGAGGGCCGGCAGATACGCAGTATTTT | CASDIAGGPADTQYF
TRBJ1-2 | - | - | TRBV5-5 | TGTGCCAGCAGCTTTACCTCCTTGAGAGACACCTATGGCTACACCTTC | CASSFTSLRDTYGYTF
TRBJ1-6 | - | TRBD1 | TRBV12-5 | TGTGCTAGTGGTTTCCGAGGGGGCCAAAGTAATTCACCCCTCCACTTT | CASGFRGGQSNSPLHF
TRBJ2-5 | few | TRBD1 | TRBV7-9 | TGTGCCAGCAGCCCCCGGACAGGGGCCGCCCAAGAGACCCAGTACTTC | CASSPRTGAAQETQYF
TRBJ1-2 | - | - | TRBV9 | TGTGCCAGCAGCGTAGATCCGGCGGGACGCTATGGCTACACCTTC | CASSVDPAGRYGYTF
TRBJ2-3 | - | TRBD2 | TRBV7-2 | TGTGCCAGCAGCGCGGGGACTAGCGGGAGGGATTACACAGATACGCAGTATTTT | CASSAGTSGRDYTDTQYF
TRBJ1-1 | - | - | TRBV21-1 | TGTGCCAGCAGCAATACTAATCCCCGGGTTGAAGCTTTCTTT | CASSNTNPRVEAFF
TRBJ2-3 | - | - | TRBV30 | TGTGCCTGCCGAGGGGGGGTTAGCACAGATACGCAGTATTTT | CACRGGVSTDTQYF
TRBJ1-4 | once | TRBD1 | TRBV6-5 | TGTGCCAGCAGTCGACAGGGGCGCGGTGAAAAACTGTTTTTT | CASSRQGRGEKLFF
TRBJ1-6 | - | - | TRBV15 | TGTGCCACCAGCAGAGACCTCCTTAAGAGCTCCTATAATTCACCCCTCCACTTT | CATSRDLLKSSYNSPLHF
TRBJ1-6 | - | - | TRBV7-2 | TGTGCCAGCAGCTTTCTCCTGTCACCCCTCCACTTT | CASSFLLSPLHF
TRBJ2-5 | - | TRBD1 | TRBV2 | TGTGCCAGCAGAGATCCGGGACAGCAAGAGACCCAGTACTTC | CASRDPGQQETQYF
TRBJ2-7 | few | - | TRBV28 | TGTGCCAGCACTTGGGGAGCCAACGAGCAGTACTTC | CASTWGANEQYF
TRBJ1-5 | - | TRBD1 | TRBV2 | TGTGCCAGCAGTGCCGGACAGGGTAGCGTTCAGCCCCAGCATTTT | CASSAGQGSVQPQHF
TRBJ1-2 | - | TRBD1 | TRBV5-4 | TGTGCCAGCAGCTTGGTGACAGGGGGGCGCGTTGGCTACACCTTC | CASSLVTGGRVGYTF
TRBJ1-1 | - | - | TRBV4-3 | TGCGCCAGCAGCCAACCGGGAAGAGGCACTGAAGCTTTCTTT | CASSQPGRGTEAFF
TRBJ1-2 | - | - | TRBV5-8 | TGTGCCAGCAGCTTGATCCATGTGGGACTTAGCCGGATCTACACCTTC | CASSLIHVGLSRIYTF
TRBJ2-7 | - | - | TRBV5-6 | TGTGCCAGCAGCTCCGATACTTACGAGCAGTACTTC | CASSSDTYEQYF
TRBJ2-7 | few | - | TRBV15 | TGTGCCACCAGCAGAGTGGACAACTCCTACGAGCAGTACTTC | CATSRVDNSYEQYF
TRBJ2-7 | - | TRBD2 | TRBV19 | TGTGCCAGTAGTACACGGACTAGCGGGAGCACGGAGCAGTACTTC | CASSTRTSGSTEQYF
TRBJ1-1 | once | TRBD1 | TRBV5-4 | TGTGCCAGCAGCCTTAGGACAGGCCTCATCACTGAAGCTTTCTTT | CASSLRTGLITEAFF
TRBJ1-5 | - | - | TRBV7-9 | TGTGCCAGCAGCTTAGGGCGGCAGTTGAATCAGCCCCAGCATTTT | CASSLGRQLNQPQHF